This TCR beta chain was captured by sequencing in a study of neurological immune-mediated disorders. Study in general: There were around 35 multiple sclerosis patients; around 31 were relapsing-remitting and 3 were secondary progressive. Findings of the study overall: The absence of any CDR3 amino acid sequence shared by expanded clones across subjects suggests that repertoires were private in all groups.

The length of the CDR3 is 17 residues. J lost 3 bases, V lost 0 bases, and 8 bases had no gene match. Germline-derived CDR1 and CDR2 are KGHSH and LQKENI. This clonotype was counted many times. Its target is unknown. From the 5' RACE reads, TCRdb called clonotypes with MiXCR, one entry per CDR3 protein. The data contain 55,000 to 70,000 distinct CDR3 sequences, 2.5% to 4% of them seen just once; the ten biggest clones take up about 5%. The chain uses TRBV18 and TRBJ2-1, with TRBD2 matching over 7 bases. Sequenced: PBMCs. The receptor was isolated from a woman between 45 and 60 years old with multiple sclerosis. CDR3 sequence: CASSPPGRLAGYNEQFF. The CDR3 DNA is TGTGCCAGCTCACCACCGGGGCGACTAGCTGGCTACAATGAGCAGTTCTTC.